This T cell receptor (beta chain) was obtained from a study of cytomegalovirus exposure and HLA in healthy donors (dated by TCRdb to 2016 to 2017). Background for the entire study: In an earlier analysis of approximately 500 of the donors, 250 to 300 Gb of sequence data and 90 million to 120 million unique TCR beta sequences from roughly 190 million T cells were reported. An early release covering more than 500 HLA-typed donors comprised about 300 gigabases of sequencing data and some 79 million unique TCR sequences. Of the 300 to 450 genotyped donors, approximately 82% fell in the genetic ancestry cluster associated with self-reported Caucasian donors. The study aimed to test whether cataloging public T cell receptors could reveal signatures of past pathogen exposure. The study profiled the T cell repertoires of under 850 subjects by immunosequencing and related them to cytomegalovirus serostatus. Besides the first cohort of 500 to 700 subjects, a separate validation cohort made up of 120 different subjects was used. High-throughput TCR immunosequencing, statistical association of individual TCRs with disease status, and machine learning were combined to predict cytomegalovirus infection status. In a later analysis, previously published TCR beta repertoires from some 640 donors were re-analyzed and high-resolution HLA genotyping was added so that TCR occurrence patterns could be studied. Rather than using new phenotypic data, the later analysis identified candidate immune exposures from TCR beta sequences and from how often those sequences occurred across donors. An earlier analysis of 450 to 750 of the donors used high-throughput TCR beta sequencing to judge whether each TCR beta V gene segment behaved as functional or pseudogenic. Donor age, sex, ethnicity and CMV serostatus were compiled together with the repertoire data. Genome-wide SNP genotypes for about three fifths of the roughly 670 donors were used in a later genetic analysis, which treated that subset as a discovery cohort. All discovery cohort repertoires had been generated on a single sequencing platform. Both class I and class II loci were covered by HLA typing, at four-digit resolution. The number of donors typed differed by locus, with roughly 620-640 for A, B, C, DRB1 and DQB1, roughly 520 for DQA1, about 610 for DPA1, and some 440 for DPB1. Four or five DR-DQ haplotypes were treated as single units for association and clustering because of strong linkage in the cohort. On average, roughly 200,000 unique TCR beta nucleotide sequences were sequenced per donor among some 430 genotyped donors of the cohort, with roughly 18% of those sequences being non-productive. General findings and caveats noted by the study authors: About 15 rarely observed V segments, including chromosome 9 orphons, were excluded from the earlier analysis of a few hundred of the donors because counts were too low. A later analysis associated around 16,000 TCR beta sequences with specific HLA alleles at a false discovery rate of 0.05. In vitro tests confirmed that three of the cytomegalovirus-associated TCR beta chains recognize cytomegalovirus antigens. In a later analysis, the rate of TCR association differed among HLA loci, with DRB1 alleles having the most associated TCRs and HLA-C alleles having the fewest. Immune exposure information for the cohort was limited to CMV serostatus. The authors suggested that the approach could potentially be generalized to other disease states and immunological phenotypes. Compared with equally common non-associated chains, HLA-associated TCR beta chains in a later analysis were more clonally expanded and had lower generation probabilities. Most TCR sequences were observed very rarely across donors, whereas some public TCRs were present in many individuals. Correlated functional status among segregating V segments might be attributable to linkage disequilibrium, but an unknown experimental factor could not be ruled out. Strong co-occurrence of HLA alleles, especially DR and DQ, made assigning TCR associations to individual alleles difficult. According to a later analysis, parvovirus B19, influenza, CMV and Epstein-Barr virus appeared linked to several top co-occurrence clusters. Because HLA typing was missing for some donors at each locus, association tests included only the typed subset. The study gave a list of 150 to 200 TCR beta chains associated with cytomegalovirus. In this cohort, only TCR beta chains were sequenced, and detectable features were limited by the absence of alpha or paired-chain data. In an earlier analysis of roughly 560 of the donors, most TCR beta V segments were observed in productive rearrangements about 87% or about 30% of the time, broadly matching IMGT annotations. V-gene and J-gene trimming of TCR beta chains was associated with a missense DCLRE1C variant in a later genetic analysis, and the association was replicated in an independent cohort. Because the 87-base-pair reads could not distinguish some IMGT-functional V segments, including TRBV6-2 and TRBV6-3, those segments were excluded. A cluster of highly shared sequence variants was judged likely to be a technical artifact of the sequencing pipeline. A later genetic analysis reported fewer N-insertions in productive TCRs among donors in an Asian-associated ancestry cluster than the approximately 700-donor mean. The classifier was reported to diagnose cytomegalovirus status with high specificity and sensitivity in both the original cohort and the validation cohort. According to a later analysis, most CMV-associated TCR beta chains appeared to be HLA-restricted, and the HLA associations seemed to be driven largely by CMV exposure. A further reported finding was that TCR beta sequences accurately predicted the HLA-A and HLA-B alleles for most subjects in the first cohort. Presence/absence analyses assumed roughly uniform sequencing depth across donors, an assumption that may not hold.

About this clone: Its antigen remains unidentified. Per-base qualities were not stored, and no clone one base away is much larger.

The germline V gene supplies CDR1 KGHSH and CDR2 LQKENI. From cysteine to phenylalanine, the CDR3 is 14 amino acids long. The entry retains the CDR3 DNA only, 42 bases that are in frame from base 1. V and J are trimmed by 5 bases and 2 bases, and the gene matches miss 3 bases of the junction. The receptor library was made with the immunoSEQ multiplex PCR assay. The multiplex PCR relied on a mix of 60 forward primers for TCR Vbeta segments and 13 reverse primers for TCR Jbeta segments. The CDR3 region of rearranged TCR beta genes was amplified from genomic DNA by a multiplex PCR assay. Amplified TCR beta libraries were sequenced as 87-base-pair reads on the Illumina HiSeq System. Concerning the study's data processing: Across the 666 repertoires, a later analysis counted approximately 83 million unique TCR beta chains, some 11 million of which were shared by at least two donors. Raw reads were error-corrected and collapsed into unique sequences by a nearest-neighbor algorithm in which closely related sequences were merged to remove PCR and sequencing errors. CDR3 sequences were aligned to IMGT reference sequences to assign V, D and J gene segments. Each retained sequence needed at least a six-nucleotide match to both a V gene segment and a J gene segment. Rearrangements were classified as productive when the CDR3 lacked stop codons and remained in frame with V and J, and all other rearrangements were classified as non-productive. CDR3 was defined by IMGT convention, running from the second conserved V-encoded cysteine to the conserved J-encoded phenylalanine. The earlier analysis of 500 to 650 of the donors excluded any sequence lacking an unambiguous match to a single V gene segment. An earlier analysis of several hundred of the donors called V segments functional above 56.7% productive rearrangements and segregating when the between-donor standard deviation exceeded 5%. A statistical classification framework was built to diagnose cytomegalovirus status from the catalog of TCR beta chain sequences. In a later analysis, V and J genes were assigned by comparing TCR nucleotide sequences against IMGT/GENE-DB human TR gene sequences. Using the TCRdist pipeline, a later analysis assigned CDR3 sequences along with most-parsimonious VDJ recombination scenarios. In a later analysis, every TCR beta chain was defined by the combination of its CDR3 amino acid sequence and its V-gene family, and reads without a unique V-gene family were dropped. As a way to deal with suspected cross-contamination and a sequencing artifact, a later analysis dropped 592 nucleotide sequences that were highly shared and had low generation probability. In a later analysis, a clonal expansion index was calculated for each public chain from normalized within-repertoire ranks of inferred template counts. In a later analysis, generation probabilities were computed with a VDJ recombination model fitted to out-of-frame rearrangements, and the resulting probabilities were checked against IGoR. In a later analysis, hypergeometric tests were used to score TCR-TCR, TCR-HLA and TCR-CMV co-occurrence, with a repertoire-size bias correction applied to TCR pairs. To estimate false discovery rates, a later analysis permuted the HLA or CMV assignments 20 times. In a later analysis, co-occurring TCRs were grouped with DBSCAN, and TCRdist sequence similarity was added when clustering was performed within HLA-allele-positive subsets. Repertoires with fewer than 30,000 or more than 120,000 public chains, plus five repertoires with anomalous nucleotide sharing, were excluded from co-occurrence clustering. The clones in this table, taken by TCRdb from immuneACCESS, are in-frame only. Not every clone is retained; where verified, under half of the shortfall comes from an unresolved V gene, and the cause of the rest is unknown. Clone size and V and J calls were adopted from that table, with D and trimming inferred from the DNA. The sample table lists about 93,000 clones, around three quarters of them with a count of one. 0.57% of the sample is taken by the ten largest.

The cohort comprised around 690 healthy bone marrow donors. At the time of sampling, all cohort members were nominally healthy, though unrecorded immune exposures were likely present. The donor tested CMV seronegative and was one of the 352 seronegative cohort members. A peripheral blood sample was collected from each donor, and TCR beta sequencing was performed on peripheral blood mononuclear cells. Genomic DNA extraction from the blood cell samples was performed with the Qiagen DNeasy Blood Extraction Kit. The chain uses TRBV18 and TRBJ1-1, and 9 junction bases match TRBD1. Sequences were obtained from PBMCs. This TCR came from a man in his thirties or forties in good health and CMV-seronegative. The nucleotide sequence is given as TGTGCCAGCTCATCAACAGGGGGCAACACTGAAGCTTTCTTT. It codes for CASSSTGGNTEAFF.